The rows below give T cell receptor beta chains drawn from one sample of a study of blood T cells in healthy people across ages. TCRdb passed the 5' RACE reads through MiXCR, listing each CDR3 protein once. This table holds about 1.4 million distinct CDR3 sequences, approximately 63% found once. The sequenced material came from blood. Receptors originate from a man aged 18 to 30 in good health. Both conserved end residues are part of each CDR3. Fields, in order: D gene, V gene, CDR3 length, clone size, J gene, CDR3 protein, CDR3 DNA. D genes are given only for firm matches. Clone size is shown for a subset of rows, as once, few, many or a class of expanded clone.

NA	TRBV27	15	few	TRBJ2-1	CASSLSGFMYNEQFF	TGTGCCAGCAGTTTATCTGGCTTCATGTACAATGAGCAGTTCTTC
NA	TRBV6-6	14	NA	TRBJ1-4	CASSYSARKEKLFF	TGTGCCAGCAGTTACTCGGCTCGGAAGGAAAAACTGTTTTTT
NA	TRBV10-3	14	NA	TRBJ1-2	CAISESRGLSGYTF	TGTGCCATCAGTGAGTCGCGGGGGCTAAGTGGCTACACCTTC
NA	TRBV10-3	14	NA	TRBJ2-3	CAISESAYTDTQYF	TGTGCCATCAGTGAGTCTGCCTACACAGATACGCAGTATTTT
NA	TRBV10-3	12	few	TRBJ2-1	CATRNSYNEQFF	TGTGCCACCCGCAACTCCTACAATGAGCAGTTCTTC
NA	TRBV7-2	13	NA	TRBJ1-2	CASSFNGGSGYTF	TGTGCCAGCAGCTTTAACGGCGGATCTGGCTACACCTTC
NA	TRBV20-1	14	NA	TRBJ2-1	CSARSPGNYNEQFF	TGCAGTGCCAGAAGTCCTGGCAACTACAATGAGCAGTTCTTC
NA	TRBV20-1	11	NA	TRBJ2-1	CSARDRLGQFF	TGCAGTGCCAGAGACAGGTTGGGGCAGTTCTTC
NA	TRBV4-2	16	many	TRBJ2-1	CASSQDSEGSYNEQFF	TGTGCCAGCAGCCAAGATAGCGAGGGCTCCTACAATGAGCAGTTCTTC
NA	TRBV11-2	14	NA	TRBJ2-5	CASSPPRRVETQYF	TGTGCCAGCAGCCCCCCAAGGCGGGTGGAGACCCAGTACTTC
NA	TRBV4-1	14	NA	TRBJ2-7	CASSPEETYYEQYF	TGCGCCAGCAGCCCCGAGGAAACCTACTACGAGCAGTACTTC
NA	TRBV4-3	16	few	TRBJ2-7	CASSQDVGRTTYEQYF	TGCGCCAGCAGCCAAGATGTGGGCAGGACAACCTACGAGCAGTACTTC
NA	TRBV28	15	once	TRBJ2-3	CASRELTGWEDTQYF	TGTGCCAGCCGAGAGTTAACAGGGTGGGAAGATACGCAGTATTTT
TRBD1	TRBV6-1	14	few	TRBJ2-7	CASSDGTGFYEQYF	TGTGCCAGCAGTGATGGGACAGGGTTTTACGAGCAGTACTTC
TRBD2	TRBV20-1	17	once	TRBJ2-5	CSASDFRLAGEQETQYF	TGCAGTGCTAGTGATTTTCGGCTAGCGGGGGAACAAGAGACCCAGTACTTC
TRBD2	TRBV6-1	18	NA	TRBJ2-5	CASSSRGVAGWEEETQYF	TGTGCCAGCAGCTCCCGTGGTGTAGCGGGGTGGGAGGAGGAGACCCAGTACTTC
NA	TRBV27	18	NA	TRBJ1-2	CASSYAGEVLGGNYGYTF	TGTGCCAGCAGCTACGCTGGGGAAGTACTGGGAGGTAACTATGGCTACACCTTC
TRBD2	TRBV20-1	14	NA	TRBJ2-5	CSARPSGGLETQYF	TGCAGTGCTAGGCCTAGCGGGGGTTTAGAGACCCAGTACTTC
NA	TRBV20-1	10	few	TRBJ2-1	CSAGSGLEFF	TGCAGTGCGGGAAGTGGGCTAGAGTTCTTC
TRBD1	TRBV5-1	17	NA	TRBJ2-6	CASSADRGLSGANVLTF	TGCGCCAGCAGCGCAGACAGGGGGCTCTCCGGGGCCAACGTCCTGACTTTC